These 20 T cell receptor beta chains share one sample of origin, sequenced in a study of blood T cell repertoires in COVID-19 (dated by TCRdb to about 2020). Receptor amplification or capture employed the immunoSEQ multiplex PCR assay. Not all clones reach the TCRdb copy of this immuneACCESS table, which keeps in-frame sequences only. Checked studies attribute under half of the gap to unresolved V genes and leave the rest unexplained. This sample is represented by 310,000 or so clones; roughly 88% of them were singletons. The leading ten clones occupy approximately 4% of the sample. The source material was peripheral blood. The receptor set was obtained from a woman in her forties or fifties with active or convalescent COVID-19.

The J gene is TRBJ2-2, the V gene TRBV5-4, with TRBD2 as a possible D gene (6 bases). The CDR3 is 16 amino acids. Per germline, CDR1 SGHNT and CDR2 YYREEE (reference sequence). V was shortened by 0 bases and J by 3 bases, with 12 bases between the two germline ends. DNA of the CDR3: TGTGCCAGCAGCTTGGGCGGGAACGTGGACACCGGGGAGCTGTTTTTT. Translated, it gives CASSLGGNVDTGELFF.

This rearrangement joins TRBV2 to TRBJ1-2; 7 bases are shared with TRBD1. The CDR3 is 14 amino acids. The germline gives CDR1 SNHLY, CDR2 FYNNEI. Trimming took 4 bases from V and 2 from J; bases not matched to a gene: 4. CDR3 residues: CASSAIGGNYGYTF. CDR3 sequence (DNA): TGTGCCAGCAGTGCGATAGGGGGCAACTATGGCTACACCTTC.

The rearrangement uses TRBV28 and TRBJ2-3, with 10 nucleotides matching TRBD2. V gave up 1 base and J gave up 8 bases; unmatched junction bases: 9. The CDR3 length is 16 residues. Germline assignment: CDR1 MDHEN and CDR2 SYDVKM. Here the CDR3 DNA reads TGTGCCAGCAGTTTATTGGGGTCTAGCGGGAGCGTTACGCAGTATTTT. Translated: CASSLLGSSGSVTQYF. The complete variable domain, with remaining parts taken from reference TRBV28 and TRBJ2-3, reads DVKVTQSSRYLVKRTGEKVFLECVQDMDHENMFWYRQDPGLGLRLIYFSYDVKMKEKGDIPEGYSVSREKKERFSLILESASTNQTSMYLCASSLLGSSGSVTQYFGPGTRLTVL.

J is TRBJ2-7 and V is TRBV15; 12 bases agree with TRBD2. The CDR3 sequence is 21 residues long. V shed 3 bases, J shed 3 bases, and the junction held 21 bases outside the gene matches. The germline CDR1 and CDR2 sequences are LNHNV and YYDKDF (reference sequence). The CDR3 spells CATSRGGGPTSGRSNNYEQYF. CDR3 DNA sequence: TGTGCCACCAGCAGGGGGGGAGGCCCGACTAGCGGGAGATCAAATAACTACGAGCAGTACTTC.

V and J are TRBV4-1 and TRBJ2-5, with TRBD1 matching over 7 bases. Germline values: CDR1 MGHRA, CDR2 YSYEKL. The CDR3 runs 17 residues. The V segment lost 3 bases and the J segment 1 base; nucleotides outside the gene matches: 11. CDR3 residues: CASSQGTAPGAQETQYF. In nucleotides, the CDR3 is TGCGCCAGCAGCCAGGGGACAGCCCCAGGCGCCCAAGAGACCCAGTACTTC.

The CDR3 loop is CASSSNSRNEKLFF. Written as DNA, the CDR3 is TGTGCCAGCAGTTCGAACAGCAGAAATGAAAAACTGTTTTTT. The chain links TRBV6-5 to TRBJ1-4, with no clear D. V lost 4 bases, J lost 5 bases, and 11 bases lay in between. CDR1 is MNHEY, CDR2 SVGAGI, per germline. This CDR3 has 14 amino acids.

This clone was observed a single time. This chain uses TRBV7-3 with TRBJ2-7; D is ambiguous. The CDR3 is 15 residues long. The ends were cut back, 2 bases at V and 6 bases at J, with 17 bases in the middle. The germline gives CDR1 SGHTA, CDR2 FQGTGA. The CDR3 sequence: CASSLSSGQIGEQYF. The CDR3 nucleotides are TGTGCCAGCAGCTTATCCTCAGGCCAGATAGGCGAGCAGTACTTC.

The chain couples TRBV21-1 to TRBJ1-1. TRBV21-1 is annotated as a pseudogene. There are 15 residues in the CDR3. CDR3 amino acids: CASSKVMGGPIEAFF. The CDR3 bases are TGTGCCAGCAGCAAAGTAATGGGGGGACCTATTGAAGCTTTCTTT.

This clone is a singleton in its sample. The gene calls are TRBV4-3 and TRBJ1-1, with D uncertain. CDR1 LGHNA and CDR2 YSLEER come from the germline V gene. The germline V and J ends were trimmed by 1 base and 0 bases, with 9 bases remaining between them. This CDR3 region has 15 residues. The DNA of the CDR3 is TGCGCCAGCAGCCAAGCGGAGGAAATGAACACTGAAGCTTTCTTT. Its translation: CASSQAEEMNTEAFF.

V gene TRBV24-1 combines with J gene TRBJ2-3, with a possible D match to TRBD1 (5 bases). The V gene's germline CDR1 is KGHDR and CDR2 SFDVKD. V dropped 3 bases and J dropped 2 bases, with 11 bases sitting between them. There are 15 residues in the CDR3. In nucleotides, the CDR3 is TGTGCCACCAGTGATAGTGGCAGGGTCACAGATACGCAGTATTTT. It translates to CATSDSGRVTDTQYF.

This rearrangement joins TRBV7-9 to TRBJ2-2, with 11 nucleotides matching TRBD2. This CDR3 region has 15 residues. Germline lookup yields CDR1 SEHNR and CDR2 FQNEAQ (reference sequence). The V segment lost 3 bases and the J segment 5 bases; nucleotides outside the gene matches: 2. The CDR3 protein is CASSFRTSGTGELFF. CDR3 DNA: TGTGCCAGCAGCTTCAGGACTAGCGGGACCGGGGAGCTGTTTTTT.

The chain combines TRBV4-3 with TRBJ1-1, with D possibly matching TRBD1 (5 bases). This CDR3 has 14 amino acids. The ends were cut back, 1 base at V and 4 bases at J, with 10 bases in the middle. CDR1 and CDR2 from the germline V gene are LGHNA and YSLEER. For the CDR3, the DNA is TGCGCCAGCAGCCAAGTCGCCCAGGGCACTGAAGCTTTCTTT. This translates into CASSQVAQGTEAFF.

In this sample, this clone turned up once. The V and J genes are TRBV6-6 and TRBJ1-1, with D tentatively TRBD1 (5 bases). The CDR3 length is 13 residues. Looked up from germline, CDR1 is MNHNY and CDR2 is SVGAGI (reference sequence). Trimming stripped 0 bases from V and 6 bases from J, with 8 bases between. CDR3 sequence reads: CASSYSRDPEAFF. The CDR3, as DNA: TGTGCCAGCAGTTACTCCAGGGATCCTGAAGCTTTCTTT.

This chain connects TRBV6-6 to TRBJ2-1; TRBD2 aligns across 8 bases. Germline-derived CDR1 and CDR2 are MNHNY and SVGAGI (reference sequence). Trimming took 8 bases from V and 6 from J; bases not matched to a gene: 9. The CDR3 covers 14 residues. As DNA, the CDR3 is TGTGCCAGCTTGGAGCGGGAGATGGGCAATGAGCAGTTCTTC. It specifies CASLEREMGNEQFF.

Note on this clone: Within the sample, other DNA sequences also encode this same CDR3. The CDR3 region is CASSLRTDTEAFF. DNA for the CDR3: TGCGCCAGCAGCTTGAGAACGGACACTGAAGCTTTCTTT. The chain couples TRBV5-1 to TRBJ1-1; D is unresolved. The germline V gene encodes CDR1 SGHRS and CDR2 YFSETQ. There are 13 residues in the CDR3. V was trimmed by 1 base and J by 3 bases, leaving 7 bases between them.

The chain is built from TRBV27 and TRBJ2-1; D is unclear. The CDR3 has 16 amino acids. V was clipped by 2 bases and J by 4 bases, with 15 bases between them. Germline V gene data show CDR1 as MNHEY and CDR2 as SMNVEV (reference sequence). The CDR3 sequence: CASSLIPLAGYNEQFF. In DNA, the CDR3 is TGTGCCAGCAGTTTAATCCCCTTGGCAGGATACAATGAGCAGTTCTTC.

The chain is built from TRBV7-9 and TRBJ2-7; no firm D call. V dropped 1 base and J dropped 9 bases, with 13 bases sitting between them. Germline values: CDR1 SEHNR, CDR2 FQNEAQ (reference sequence). The length of the CDR3 is 13 residues. The CDR3 nucleotides are TGTGCCAGCAGCTTAGATCCGTTTTCGGGGCAGTACTTC. Protein product: CASSLDPFSGQYF.

This clone was observed a single time. The rearrangement uses TRBV5-1 and TRBJ1-2; D gene unclear. The CDR3 covers 15 residues. CDR1 and CDR2 from the germline V gene are SGHRS and YFSETQ. Trimming removed 4 bases at V and 3 bases at J, with 16 bases between. The CDR3 sequence is CASSPLEGADYGYTF. CDR3 sequence (DNA): TGCGCCAGCAGCCCCCTGGAGGGTGCGGACTATGGCTACACCTTC.

The chain employs TRBV6-5 and TRBJ2-6; TRBD1 matches at 10 bases. The CDR3 runs 15 residues. J gave up 10 bases and V 4 bases, and 7 bases lay outside the gene matches. Germline values: CDR1 MNHEY, CDR2 SVGAGI. The CDR3 loop reads CASSSWEGQGNVLTF. CDR3 bases: TGTGCCAGCAGTTCTTGGGAGGGACAGGGGAACGTCCTGACTTTC.

The chain employs TRBV19 and TRBJ1-4; maybe TRBD1 (5 bases). This CDR3 has 16 residues. With 6 bases removed from V and 4 bases from J, the gap between germline ends came to 18 bases. The germline V gene has CDR1 LNHDA and CDR2 SQIVND (reference sequence). The CDR3 coding sequence is TGTGCCAGTAGGACCGGGACCCCGCGGGGTAATGAAAAACTGTTTTTT. It translates to CASRTGTPRGNEKLFF.